These T cell receptor beta chains were read from a single sample in a study of technical replicates of blood from several donors. Clones were read by immunoSEQ multiplex PCR, and TCRdb kept only the in-frame ones, dropping some. The sample shows some 70,000 clones, roughly nine tenths of them seen only once. The sample was PBMCs. The origin of the receptors is a human donor in good health. Some clones in this sample may be carry-over from other donors' samples. CDR3s leave out the opening cysteine and the closing phenylalanine or tryptophan. Each record gives: J gene, CDR3 length, D gene, V gene, CDR3 protein. D genes are given only for firm matches.

J: TRBJ2-1
length: 11
D: NA
V: TRBV6-4
CDR3: ASSDQGLECLF

J: TRBJ2-4
length: 15
D: TRBD1
V: TRBV4-3
CDR3: ASSQDPTGHTGNIQY

J: TRBJ1-3
length: 11
D: NA
V: TRBV18
CDR3: ASSLQGWNTIY

J: TRBJ2-4
length: 8
D: TRBD1
V: TRBV29-1
CDR3: SVERDRVY

J: TRBJ2-7
length: 15
D: NA
V: TRBV6-1
CDR3: ASSATGEGNPAYEQY

J: TRBJ1-1
length: 11
D: NA
V: TRBV30
CDR3: AWSGVALAEAF

J: TRBJ1-6
length: 14
D: NA
V: TRBV27
CDR3: ASDVGQGSNNSPLH

J: TRBJ2-7
length: 13
D: TRBD1
V: TRBV19
CDR3: ASSIGGGDFYEQY

J: TRBJ2-1
length: 12
D: TRBD2
V: TRBV27
CDR3: ASRRTRAGGEQF

J: TRBJ2-5
length: 16
D: TRBD2
V: TRBV4-1
CDR3: ASSQVNLGLAGGETQY

J: TRBJ2-2
length: 13
D: TRBD1
V: TRBV25-1
CDR3: ASRGQGGRSGELF

J: TRBJ2-1
length: 12
D: NA
V: TRBV6-5
CDR3: ASTMAGNYNEQF

J: TRBJ2-5
length: 14
D: TRBD2
V: TRBV5-1
CDR3: ASNMAVAGDHKTQY

J: TRBJ1-4
length: 12
D: NA
V: TRBV7-9
CDR3: ASSSGTSNEKLF

J: TRBJ1-1
length: 12
D: NA
V: TRBV30
CDR3: AWERGVGSPEAF

J: TRBJ1-6
length: 13
D: TRBD1
V: TRBV7-2
CDR3: ASSRDRGKGSPLH

J: TRBJ1-1
length: 12
D: NA
V: TRBV25-1
CDR3: ASKKGGMNTEAF

J: TRBJ1-2
length: 13
D: TRBD1
V: TRBV14
CDR3: ASSHRVDRVGGYT

J: TRBJ2-1
length: 13
D: NA
V: TRBV5-6
CDR3: ASSPGGATYNEQF

J: TRBJ2-7
length: 13
D: NA
V: TRBV13
CDR3: ASSTHRDSLYEQY

J: TRBJ1-3
length: 12
D: NA
V: TRBV11-2
CDR3: ASSLDRLRNTIY

J: TRBJ2-3
length: 16
D: NA
V: TRBV13
CDR3: ASSLGLVPGQGDDTQY

J: TRBJ1-1
length: 15
D: TRBD1
V: TRBV19
CDR3: ASSMGRGIYVNTEAF

J: TRBJ2-5
length: 14
D: TRBD2
V: TRBV4-2
CDR3: ASSQAAASGEETQY

J: TRBJ1-5
length: 12
D: TRBD1
V: TRBV6-1
CDR3: ASSAGQTNQPQH

J: TRBJ2-3
length: 13
D: TRBD2
V: TRBV28
CDR3: ASSLLGEGGDTQY

J: TRBJ1-2
length: 14
D: NA
V: TRBV6-5
CDR3: ASSYSILTDNYGYT

J: TRBJ2-1
length: 13
D: TRBD1
V: TRBV5-1
CDR3: ASKIGTDSYNEQF

J: TRBJ2-7
length: 12
D: NA
V: TRBV7-2
CDR3: ASSSYRVQSEQY

J: TRBJ2-1
length: 12
D: TRBD1
V: TRBV10-3
CDR3: AISTGGVYNEQF

J: TRBJ1-4
length: 13
D: TRBD1
V: TRBV5-4
CDR3: ASSLAGTGGGKLF

J: TRBJ1-2
length: 12
D: NA
V: TRBV7-9
CDR3: ASSSGTWGYGYT

J: TRBJ1-2
length: 13
D: TRBD1
V: TRBV5-6
CDR3: ASSLPAGGVYGYT

J: TRBJ1-2
length: 13
D: NA
V: TRBV4-1
CDR3: ASSQATGFNYGYT

J: TRBJ2-7
length: 9
D: NA
V: TRBV7-9
CDR3: ASSLVSEQY

J: TRBJ2-7
length: 13
D: TRBD1
V: TRBV7-9
CDR3: ASIPGGTGYDEQY

J: TRBJ1-1
length: 11
D: NA
V: TRBV19
CDR3: ASRDTLNTEAF

J: TRBJ1-6
length: 12
D: NA
V: TRBV6-5
CDR3: ASSYDSPNSPLH

J: TRBJ1-4
length: 13
D: NA
V: TRBV27
CDR3: ASATAGRNNEKLF

J: TRBJ2-1
length: 14
D: TRBD2
V: TRBV7-9
CDR3: ASSRLAGEGSDEQF

J: TRBJ1-1
length: 13
D: NA
V: TRBV4-2
CDR3: ASSEEKWAGTEAF

J: TRBJ2-7
length: 11
D: TRBD1
V: TRBV7-9
CDR3: ASILGQGNEQY

J: TRBJ2-7
length: 9
D: NA
V: TRBV5-4
CDR3: ASSSHYEQY

J: TRBJ2-7
length: 13
D: NA
V: TRBV7-9
CDR3: ASSLGRGLSYEQY

J: TRBJ2-7
length: 12
D: TRBD1
V: TRBV19
CDR3: AASPPGQGHEQY

J: TRBJ1-5
length: 13
D: NA
V: TRBV19
CDR3: ASQPLTDSNQPQH

J: TRBJ2-3
length: 15
D: TRBD2
V: TRBV4-3
CDR3: ASSQEPSGGSWDTQY

J: TRBJ2-1
length: 14
D: TRBD2
V: TRBV27
CDR3: ASSLAGGPLYNEQF